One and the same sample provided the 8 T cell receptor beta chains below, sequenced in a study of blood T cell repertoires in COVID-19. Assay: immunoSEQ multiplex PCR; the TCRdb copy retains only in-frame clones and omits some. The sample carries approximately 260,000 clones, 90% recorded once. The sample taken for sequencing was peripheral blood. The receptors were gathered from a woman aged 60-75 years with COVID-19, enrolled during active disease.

CDR3 loop: CASSQMTGLGQPQHF. For the CDR3, the DNA is TGTGCCAGCAGCCAAATGACAGGCCTTGGGCAGCCCCAGCATTTT. The chain carries TRBV3-1 (or the pseudogene TRBV3-2) and TRBJ1-5, with D possibly TRBD1 on 6 matching bases. CDR1 is LGHDT and CDR2 is YNNKEL in the germline V gene (reference sequence). The CDR3 length is 15 residues. The V end was cut by 2 bases, the J end by 7 bases, with 15 bases between.

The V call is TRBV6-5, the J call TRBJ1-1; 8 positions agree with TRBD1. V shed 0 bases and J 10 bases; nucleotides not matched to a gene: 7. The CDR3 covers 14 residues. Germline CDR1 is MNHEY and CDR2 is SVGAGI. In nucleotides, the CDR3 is TGTGCCAGCAGTTACTCGGGGCTAGGACAGGGAGCTTTCTTT. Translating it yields CASSYSGLGQGAFF.

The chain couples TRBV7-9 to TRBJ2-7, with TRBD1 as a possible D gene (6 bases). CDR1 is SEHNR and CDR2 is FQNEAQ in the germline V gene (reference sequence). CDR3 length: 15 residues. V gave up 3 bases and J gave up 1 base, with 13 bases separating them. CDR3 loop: CASSLVSGVSYEQYF. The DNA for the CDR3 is TGTGCCAGCAGCTTGGTATCAGGGGTATCCTACGAGCAGTACTTC.

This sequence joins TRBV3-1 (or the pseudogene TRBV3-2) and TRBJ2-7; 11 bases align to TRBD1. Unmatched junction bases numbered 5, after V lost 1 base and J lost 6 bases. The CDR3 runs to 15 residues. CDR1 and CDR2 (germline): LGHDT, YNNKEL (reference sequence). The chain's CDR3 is CASSQAPGTGGEQYF. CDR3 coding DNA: TGTGCCAGCAGCCAAGCCCCAGGGACAGGGGGCGAGCAGTACTTC.

The CDR3 DNA reads TGTGCCAGCAGCAAGTCGGTTCAGCCCCAGCATTTT. The encoded protein is CASSKSVQPQHF. V usage is TRBV5-6 and J usage is TRBJ1-5, with D uncertain. Germline CDR1 is SGHDT and CDR2 is YYEEEE. The CDR3 runs 12 residues. The germline V and J ends were trimmed by 4 bases and 6 bases, with 8 bases remaining between them.

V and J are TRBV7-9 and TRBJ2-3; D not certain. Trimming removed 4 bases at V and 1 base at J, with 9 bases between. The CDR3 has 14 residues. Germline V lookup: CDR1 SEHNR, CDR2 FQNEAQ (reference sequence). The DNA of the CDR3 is TGTGCCAGCAGCTACAGTATCCGCACAGATACGCAGTATTTT. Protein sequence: CASSYSIRTDTQYF.

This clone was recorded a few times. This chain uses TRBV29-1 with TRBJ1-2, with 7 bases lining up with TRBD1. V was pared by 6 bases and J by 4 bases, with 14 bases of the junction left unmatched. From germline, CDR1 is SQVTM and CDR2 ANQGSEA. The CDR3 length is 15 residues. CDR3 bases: TGCAGCGTGGGGCCTGTTAAGGGGGCGGGCTATGGCTACACCTTC. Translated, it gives CSVGPVKGAGYGYTF.

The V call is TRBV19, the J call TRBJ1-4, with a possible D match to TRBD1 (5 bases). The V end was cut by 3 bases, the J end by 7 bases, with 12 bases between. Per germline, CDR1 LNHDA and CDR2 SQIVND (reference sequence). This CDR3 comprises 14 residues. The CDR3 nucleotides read TGTGCCAGTAGTATCGGCCAGGGTGGTGAAAAACTGTTTTTT. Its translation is CASSIGQGGEKLFF.